The rows below give T cell receptor beta chains drawn from one sample of a study of shared clonotypes between healthy human individuals. The table came from immunoSEQ multiplex PCR; TCRdb's copy has only in-frame clones and leaves some out. Counted here are 2 million or so clones, approximately 95% occurring once; the ten biggest clones make up roughly 1%. Sequencing was carried out using naive CD8+ T cells sorted from blood. These receptors originate from a man between 18 and 35 years old in good health. The CDR3 runs from the conserved cysteine through the conserved F or W. The order of the fields is CDR3 protein, CDR3 DNA, D gene, J gene, clone size, V gene. A D gene is named only where the DNA matches it firmly. Size is stated for part of the rows, as once, few or many counts, or as a class when the clone is expanded.

cdr3_aa: CASSPREGDTQYF; cdr3_nt: TGTGCCAGCAGCCCCAGGGAGGGGGATACGCAGTATTTT; d_call: TRBD2; j_call: TRBJ2-3; clone_size: .; v_call: TRBV9
cdr3_aa: CASSSPGQDYEQYF; cdr3_nt: TGTGCCAGCAGCTCTCCGGGACAAGACTACGAGCAGTACTTC; d_call: .; j_call: TRBJ2-7; clone_size: .; v_call: TRBV6-5
cdr3_aa: CASSEGVADTQYF; cdr3_nt: TGCGCCAGCAGTGAGGGGGTAGCAGATACGCAGTATTTT; d_call: .; j_call: TRBJ2-3; clone_size: .; v_call: TRBV10-1
cdr3_aa: CASSPIAGGPGDTQYF; cdr3_nt: TGCGCCAGCAGCCCTATAGCGGGAGGGCCTGGAGATACGCAGTATTTT; d_call: TRBD2; j_call: TRBJ2-3; clone_size: .; v_call: TRBV4-1
cdr3_aa: CASSLGQGYEQYF; cdr3_nt: TGTGCCAGTAGCCTCGGGCAGGGCTACGAGCAGTACTTC; d_call: .; j_call: TRBJ2-7; clone_size: .; v_call: TRBV19
cdr3_aa: CASKEGWYTGELFF; cdr3_nt: TGCGCCAGCAAGGAAGGGTGGTACACCGGGGAGCTGTTTTTT; d_call: .; j_call: TRBJ2-2; clone_size: .; v_call: TRBV5-1
cdr3_aa: CASSFRPPDNEQFF; cdr3_nt: TGTGCCAGCAGTTTTCGACCTCCCGACAATGAGCAGTTCTTC; d_call: .; j_call: TRBJ2-1; clone_size: .; v_call: TRBV27
cdr3_aa: CASSPYLSGGWETQYF; cdr3_nt: TGTGCCAGCAGTCCCTACCTGAGCGGGGGATGGGAGACCCAGTACTTC; d_call: TRBD2; j_call: TRBJ2-5; clone_size: once; v_call: TRBV27
cdr3_aa: CASSFSAAGAEAFF; cdr3_nt: TGTGCCAGCAGCTTTTCCGCGGCTGGGGCTGAAGCTTTCTTT; d_call: .; j_call: TRBJ1-1; clone_size: .; v_call: TRBV11-1
cdr3_aa: CASSGWDTDTQYF; cdr3_nt: TGTGCCAGCAGCGGATGGGACACAGATACGCAGTATTTT; d_call: .; j_call: TRBJ2-3; clone_size: .; v_call: TRBV9
cdr3_aa: CASSLDVGGETGETQYF; cdr3_nt: TGTGCCAGCAGCTTAGATGTGGGAGGAGAGACCGGAGAGACCCAGTACTTC; d_call: .; j_call: TRBJ2-5; clone_size: .; v_call: TRBV11-2
cdr3_aa: CASSATGGREKLFF; cdr3_nt: TGTGCCAGCAGCGCGACAGGGGGGCGTGAAAAACTGTTTTTT; d_call: TRBD1; j_call: TRBJ1-4; clone_size: few; v_call: TRBV6-1
cdr3_aa: CASSETGGEFGEQYF; cdr3_nt: TGTGCCAGCAGCGAGACAGGGGGCGAGTTCGGCGAGCAGTACTTC; d_call: TRBD1; j_call: TRBJ2-7; clone_size: .; v_call: TRBV9
cdr3_aa: CASSPPGDGELFF; cdr3_nt: TGTGCCAGCAGTCCGCCCGGGGACGGGGAGCTGTTTTTT; d_call: .; j_call: TRBJ2-2; clone_size: .; v_call: TRBV25-1
cdr3_aa: CASSYPGANVLTF; cdr3_nt: TGTGCCAGCAGTTACCCTGGGGCCAACGTCCTGACTTTC; d_call: .; j_call: TRBJ2-6; clone_size: few; v_call: TRBV6-5